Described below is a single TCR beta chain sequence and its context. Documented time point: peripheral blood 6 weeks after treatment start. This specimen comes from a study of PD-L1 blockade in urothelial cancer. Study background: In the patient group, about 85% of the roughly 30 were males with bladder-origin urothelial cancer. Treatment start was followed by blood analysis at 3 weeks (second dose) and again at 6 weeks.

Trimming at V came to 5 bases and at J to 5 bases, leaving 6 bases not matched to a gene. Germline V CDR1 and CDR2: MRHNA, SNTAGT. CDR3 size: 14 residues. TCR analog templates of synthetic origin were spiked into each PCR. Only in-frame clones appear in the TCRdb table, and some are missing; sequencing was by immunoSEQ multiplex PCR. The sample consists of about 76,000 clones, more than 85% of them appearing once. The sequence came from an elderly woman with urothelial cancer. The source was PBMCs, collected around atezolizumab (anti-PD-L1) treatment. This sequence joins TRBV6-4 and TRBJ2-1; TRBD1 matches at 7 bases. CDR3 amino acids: CASSLTGQNNEQFF. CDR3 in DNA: TGTGCCAGCAGTCTAACGGGACAGAACAATGAGCAGTTCTTC.